This T cell receptor (beta chain) was observed in a study of cytomegalovirus exposure and HLA in healthy donors. Measured with immunoSEQ multiplex PCR; TCRdb has only the in-frame clones, and not every one. The table records more than 70,000 clones, less than 96% of them present only once. A note on this clone: Its antigen is still unknown.

General study results and limits: First-cohort TCR clusters tended to co-occur in the 95 to 150 validation repertoires, a later analysis found. Among TCR sequences, most were rare, though some public TCRs appeared in many donors.

CDR3 length: 14 amino acids. Germline assignment: CDR1 SGHKS and CDR2 YYEKEE (reference sequence). Germline trimming cut 1 base from V and 9 bases from J; bases unmatched to any gene: 4. This chain links TRBV5-5 with TRBJ2-1; the match to TRBD1 covers 10 bases. Material: PBMCs. This TCR was sampled from a man aged 18 to 30 in good health and CMV-seropositive. CDR3 in DNA: TGTGCCAGCAGCTTGTATAGGACAGGGGGTGAGCAGTTCTTC. This encodes CASSLYRTGGEQFF.